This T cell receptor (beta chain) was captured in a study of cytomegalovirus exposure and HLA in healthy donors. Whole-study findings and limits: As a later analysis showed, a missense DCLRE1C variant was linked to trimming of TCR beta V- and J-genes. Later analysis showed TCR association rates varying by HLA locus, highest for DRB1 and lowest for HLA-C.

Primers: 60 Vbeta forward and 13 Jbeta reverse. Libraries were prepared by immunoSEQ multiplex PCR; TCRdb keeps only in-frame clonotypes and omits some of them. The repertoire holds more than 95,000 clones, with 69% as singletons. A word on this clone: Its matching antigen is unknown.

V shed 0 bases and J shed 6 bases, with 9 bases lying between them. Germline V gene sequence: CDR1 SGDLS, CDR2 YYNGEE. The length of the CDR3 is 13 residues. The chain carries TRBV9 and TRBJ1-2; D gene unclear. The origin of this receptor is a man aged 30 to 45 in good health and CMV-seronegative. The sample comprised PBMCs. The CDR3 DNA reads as TGTGCCAGCAGCGTAGCCCAACACAATGGCTACACCTTC. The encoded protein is CASSVAQHNGYTF.